These 8 T cell receptor beta chains were sequenced from one sample in a study of human CD8 memory T cell subsets. Scientists made TCR beta libraries using UMI-labeled 5' RACE. After re-calling the 5' RACE reads, TCRdb lists one entry per CDR3 protein, DNA absent. This sample's clone table lists more than 15,000 distinct CDR3 sequences. What was sequenced was CD8+ stem-like memory T cells (TSCM and TCM) sorted from PBMCs. Subset indicated: stem-like memory CD8 T cells (TSTEM), CCR7+ PD-1- TIGIT-. These TCRs come from a human donor in good health.

The chain has TRBV6-5 and TRBJ2-7; absent DNA, TCRdb's TRBD1 call cannot be checked. The CDR3 is 16 amino acids. Germline V gene sequence: CDR1 MNHEY, CDR2 SVGAGI. The CDR3 loop is CASSLTADSDSYEQYF.

This clonotype is classed as medium-sized by frequency. J is TRBJ1-1 and V is TRBV20-1. The CDR3 runs 15 residues. The germline V gene has CDR1 DFQATT and CDR2 SNEGSKA (reference sequence). The CDR3 loop is CSARDDKVLYPEAFF.

The V and J genes are TRBV10-3 and TRBJ1-1. Looked up from germline, CDR1 is ENHRY and CDR2 is SYGVKD. The CDR3 sequence is 11 residues long. The CDR3 spells CAIAGNTEAFF.

Measured by frequency, this clonotype is medium-sized. The V gene is TRBV28, the J gene TRBJ2-2; TCRdb's D call, TRBD1, is unchecked because there is no DNA. The CDR3 runs to 17 residues. Germline-derived CDR1 and CDR2 are MDHEN and SYDVKM. CDR3: CASRRTGVSVNTGELFF.

The chain couples TRBV27 to TRBJ1-3. Germline CDR1 is MNHEY and CDR2 is SMNVEV (reference sequence). The CDR3 is made up of 15 amino acids. The CDR3 is CASSLSQAPGNTIYF.

The chain carries TRBV5-1 and TRBJ1-1; without DNA, the TCRdb call of TRBD1 cannot be checked. The CDR3 consists of 13 residues. Germline values: CDR1 SGHRS, CDR2 YFSETQ. The CDR3 here is CASRFQGAAEAFF.

The rearrangement uses TRBV15 and TRBJ2-5; the D call from TCRdb, TRBD1, cannot be confirmed without DNA. CDR1 and CDR2 from the germline V gene are LNHNV and YYDKDF (reference sequence). There are 17 residues in the CDR3. The CDR3 here is CATSRAPGQGLQETQYF. Combining the CDR3 with reference TRBV15 and TRBJ2-5 gives the whole variable domain DAMVIQNPRYQVTQFGKPVTLSCSQTLNHNVMYWYQQKSSQAPKLLFHYYDKDFNNEADTPDNFQSRRPNTSFCFLDIRSPGLGDTAMYLCATSRAPGQGLQETQYFGPGTRLLVL.

The V and J genes are TRBV9 and TRBJ2-3; TCRdb's assignment of TRBD2 cannot be checked, as there is no DNA. The germline V gene has CDR1 SGDLS and CDR2 YYNGEE. The CDR3 runs 18 residues. CDR3 amino acids: CASSVGDSGRDYTDTQYF. Full variable domain (remainder filled in from reference TRBV9 and TRBJ2-3): DSGVTQTPKHLITATGQRVTLRCSPRSGDLSVYWYQQSLDQGLQFLIQYYNGEERAKGNILERFSAQQFPDLHSELNLSSLELGDSALYFCASSVGDSGRDYTDTQYFGPGTRLTVL.